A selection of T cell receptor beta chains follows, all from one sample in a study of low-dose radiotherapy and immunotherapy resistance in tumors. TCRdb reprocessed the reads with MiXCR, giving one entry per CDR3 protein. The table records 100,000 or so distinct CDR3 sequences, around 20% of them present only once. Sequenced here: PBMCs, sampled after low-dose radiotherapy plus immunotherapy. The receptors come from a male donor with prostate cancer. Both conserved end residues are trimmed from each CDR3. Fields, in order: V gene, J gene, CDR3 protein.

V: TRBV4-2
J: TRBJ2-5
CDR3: ASSQESNQETQY

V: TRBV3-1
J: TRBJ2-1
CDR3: ASSQAAAGRQF

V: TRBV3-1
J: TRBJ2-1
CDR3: ASGQNRRGHEQF

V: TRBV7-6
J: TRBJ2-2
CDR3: ASSFGRMMNTGELF

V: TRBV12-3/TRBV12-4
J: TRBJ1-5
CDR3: ASSPRDRASNQPQH

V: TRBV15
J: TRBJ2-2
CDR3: ATSRDLLRNTGELF

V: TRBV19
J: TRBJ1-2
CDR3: ASSIDGQKRDGYT

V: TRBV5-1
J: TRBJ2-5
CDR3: ASSLTPGLAGETQY

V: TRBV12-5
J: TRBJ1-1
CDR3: ASGLVVGRVPTEAF

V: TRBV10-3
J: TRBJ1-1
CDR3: AISPGTGHTEAF

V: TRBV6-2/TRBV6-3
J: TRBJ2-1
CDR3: ASIENLSYNEQF

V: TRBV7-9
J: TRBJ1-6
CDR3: ASSLVNSPLH

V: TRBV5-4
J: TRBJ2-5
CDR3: ASSSRRKAAGETQY

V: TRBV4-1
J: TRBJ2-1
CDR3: ASSHPGVDTQF

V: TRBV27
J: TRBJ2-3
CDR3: ASSLLGEFTDTQY

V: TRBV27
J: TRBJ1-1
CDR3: ANRRDSRIEAF

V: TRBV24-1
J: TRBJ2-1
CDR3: ATSDSGASYNEQF

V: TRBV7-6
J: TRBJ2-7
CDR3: ASSATSGVYEQY

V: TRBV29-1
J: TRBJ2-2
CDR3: SVEGGRRTGELF

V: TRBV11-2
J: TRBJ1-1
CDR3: ASSTHAGTNTEAF

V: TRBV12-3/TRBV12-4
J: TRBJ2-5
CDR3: ASSFGGASETQY

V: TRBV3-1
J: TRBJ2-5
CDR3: ASTSDYPETLQETQY

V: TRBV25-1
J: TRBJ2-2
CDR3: ASRDRHSNTGELF

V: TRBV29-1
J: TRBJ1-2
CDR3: SVEATYGYT

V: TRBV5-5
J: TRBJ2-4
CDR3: ASSLSPNREQY

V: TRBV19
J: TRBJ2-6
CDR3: ASRVLVSGANVLT

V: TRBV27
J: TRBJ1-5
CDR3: ASKDRGEPQH

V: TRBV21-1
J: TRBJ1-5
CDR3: ASSYMHGNHNQPQH

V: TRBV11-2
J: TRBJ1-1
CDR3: ASSGRPGTEAF

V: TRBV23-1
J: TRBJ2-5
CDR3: ASSQSVGQGKETQY

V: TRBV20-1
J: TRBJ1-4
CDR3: SALTGGRREKLF

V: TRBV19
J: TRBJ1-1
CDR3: ASSINSNTEAF

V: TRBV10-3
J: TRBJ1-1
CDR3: ATLQGGRTEAF

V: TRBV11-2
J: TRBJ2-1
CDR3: ASSLAVPRANEQF

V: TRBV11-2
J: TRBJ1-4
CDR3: ASSLDILSEKLF

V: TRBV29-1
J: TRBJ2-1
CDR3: SVDGSSYNEQF

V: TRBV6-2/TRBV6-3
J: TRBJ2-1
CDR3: ASSFYICSARVADRGYNEQF

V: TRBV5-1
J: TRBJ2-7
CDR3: ASSLGERYEQY

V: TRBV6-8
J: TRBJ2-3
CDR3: ASSDQAGGPDTQY

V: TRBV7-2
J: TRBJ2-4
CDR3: ASSPGGTINIQY

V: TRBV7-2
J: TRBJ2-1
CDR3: ASSLAGGMYNEQF

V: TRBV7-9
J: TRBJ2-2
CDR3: ASSWTEVGELF

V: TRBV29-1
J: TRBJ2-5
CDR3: SVRSKETQY

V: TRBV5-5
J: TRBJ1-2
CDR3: ASSHGDRGDYGYT

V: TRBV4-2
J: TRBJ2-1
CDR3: ASRPQRLYNEQF

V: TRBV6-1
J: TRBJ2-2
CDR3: ASSGSGGDTPGSCF

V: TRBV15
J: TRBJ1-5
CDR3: ATSIRRDGNQPQH

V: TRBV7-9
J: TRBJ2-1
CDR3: ATGAGGPGEQF

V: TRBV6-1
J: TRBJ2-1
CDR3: ATRGGEQF

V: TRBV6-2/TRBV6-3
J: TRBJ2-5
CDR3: ASRRDGTQY

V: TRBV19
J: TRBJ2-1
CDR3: ASSFRGEVEQF

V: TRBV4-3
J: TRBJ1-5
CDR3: ASSLRTGDQPQH

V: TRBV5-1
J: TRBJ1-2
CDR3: ASSLDSLAYGYT